This TCR beta chain was observed in a study of CD8 T cells in ankylosing spondylitis. Study-wide results and caveats: Reports of some motif variants in reactive arthritis synovial fluid and blood predate this one. Disease-linked clones reportedly showed significant enrichment in matched ankylosing spondylitis synovial fluid. Seemingly characteristic of ankylosing spondylitis blood was a TCR beta motif consisting of 7 or 8 highly homologous variants.

The sample holds many counts of this clonotype. What it binds is not known. V lost 2 bases to trimming and J lost 5 bases, with 5 bases between them. The CDR3 covers 11 residues. CDR1 is SGHDT and CDR2 is YYEEEE in the germline V gene. Making the TCR beta libraries involved quantitative 5'-RACE with molecular barcodes. TCRdb reanalysed the 5' RACE reads using MiXCR and keeps one entry per CDR3 protein. The table lists fewer than 350,000 distinct CDR3 sequences, around a tenth of them singletons. This TCR was recovered from a female donor with ankylosing spondylitis or in good health (not recorded which). Material for sequencing was blood, either unsorted or a sorted T cell fraction (not recorded which). J is TRBJ2-7 and V is TRBV5-6, with D unresolved. The chain's CDR3 is CASSFENEQYF. The DNA for the CDR3 is TGTGCCAGCAGCTTTGAGAACGAGCAGTACTTC. The full variable domain, with the rest looked up from reference TRBV5-6 and TRBJ2-7, is DAGVTQSPTHLIKTRGQQVTLRCSPKSGHDTVSWYQQALGQGPQFIFQYYEEEERQRGNFPDRFSGHQFPNYSSELNVNALLLGDSALYLCASSFENEQYFGPGTRLTVT.